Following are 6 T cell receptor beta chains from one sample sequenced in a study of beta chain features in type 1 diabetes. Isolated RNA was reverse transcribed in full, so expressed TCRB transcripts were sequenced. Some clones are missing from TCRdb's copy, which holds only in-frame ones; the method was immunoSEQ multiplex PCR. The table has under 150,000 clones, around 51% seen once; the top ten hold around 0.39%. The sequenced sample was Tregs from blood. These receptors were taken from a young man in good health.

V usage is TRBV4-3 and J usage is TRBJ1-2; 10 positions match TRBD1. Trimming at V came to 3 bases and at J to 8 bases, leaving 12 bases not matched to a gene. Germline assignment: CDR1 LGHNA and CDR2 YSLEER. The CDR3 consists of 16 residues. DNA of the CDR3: TGCGCCAGCAGCCAGGAGGTCGGACAGGGGGTAGGAGGCTACACCTTC. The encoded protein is CASSQEVGQGVGGYTF.

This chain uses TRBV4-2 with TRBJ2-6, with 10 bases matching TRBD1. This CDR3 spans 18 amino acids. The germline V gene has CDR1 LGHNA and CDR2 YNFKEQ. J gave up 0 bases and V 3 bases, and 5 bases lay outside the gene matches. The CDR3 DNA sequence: TGTGCCAGCAGCCAGTGGACAGGGGGAATCTCTGGGGCCAACGTCCTGACTTTC. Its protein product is CASSQWTGGISGANVLTF.

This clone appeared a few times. CDR3 amino acids: CASHTSGQHYGYTF. As DNA, the CDR3 is TGTGCCAGCCACACCAGTGGACAACACTATGGCTACACCTTC. The V and J genes are TRBV18 and TRBJ1-2, with D perhaps matching TRBD1 (5 bases). V shed 8 bases and J shed 3 bases, with 16 bases lying between them. CDR1 is KGHSH, CDR2 LQKENI, per germline. The CDR3 covers 14 residues.

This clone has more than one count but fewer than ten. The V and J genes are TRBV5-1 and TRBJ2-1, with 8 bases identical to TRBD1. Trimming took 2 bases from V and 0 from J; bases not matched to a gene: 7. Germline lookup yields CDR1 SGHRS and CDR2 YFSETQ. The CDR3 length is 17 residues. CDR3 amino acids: CASSLNRGTSSYNEQFF. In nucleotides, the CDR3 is TGCGCCAGCAGCTTAAACAGGGGGACCAGCTCCTACAATGAGCAGTTCTTC.

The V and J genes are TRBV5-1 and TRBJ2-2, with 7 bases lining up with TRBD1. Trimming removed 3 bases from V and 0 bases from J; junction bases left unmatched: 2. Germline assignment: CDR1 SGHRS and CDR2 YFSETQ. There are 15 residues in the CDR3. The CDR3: CASSSGTANTGELFF. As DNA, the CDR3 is TGCGCCAGCAGCTCGGGGACAGCGAACACCGGGGAGCTGTTTTTT.

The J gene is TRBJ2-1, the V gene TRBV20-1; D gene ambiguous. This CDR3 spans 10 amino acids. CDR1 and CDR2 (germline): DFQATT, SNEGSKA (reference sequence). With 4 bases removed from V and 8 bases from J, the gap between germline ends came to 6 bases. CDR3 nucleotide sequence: TGCAGTGCTACCTGGCATGAGCAGTTCTTC. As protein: CSATWHEQFF.